Following are 10 T cell receptor beta chains from one sample sequenced in a study of monozygotic twins with inflammatory bowel disease. TCRdb reprocessed the 5' RACE reads and reports one entry per CDR3 protein, with no DNA. This sample's clone table lists around 230,000 distinct CDR3 sequences. The specimen sequenced was blood. These TCRs come from a human donor with ulcerative colitis or Crohn's disease, or a healthy co-twin of an affected twin (not recorded which).

The V and J genes are TRBV27 and TRBJ2-5; TCRdb's assignment of TRBD1 cannot be checked, as there is no DNA. CDR1 MNHEY and CDR2 SMNVEV come from the germline V gene (reference sequence). CDR3 length: 16 residues. The CDR3 sequence is CASRPASASGGETQYF.

This rearrangement joins TRBV11-2 to TRBJ2-1. This CDR3 region has 14 residues. Germline loops: CDR1 SGHAT, CDR2 FQNNGV. CDR3 residues: CASSLDGSPKGQFF.

This chain uses TRBV12-3 or TRBV12-4 with TRBJ1-1. CDR3 length equals 16 residues. This CDR3 reads CASSLMGNVVNTEAFF.

The V gene is TRBV24-1, the J gene TRBJ2-2; the D gene TCRdb calls, TRBD2, cannot be checked with no DNA. This CDR3 is built from 17 residues. Germline V gives CDR1 KGHDR, CDR2 SFDVKD. The CDR3 sequence is CATTPASGGQNTGELFF.

The chain recombines TRBV20-1 with TRBJ2-4; TCRdb lists TRBD2, though no DNA is available to test this call. Germline V gene data show CDR1 as DFQATT and CDR2 as SNEGSKA (reference sequence). The CDR3 contains 18 residues. The CDR3 sequence: CSAITHMDSRDSKNIQYF.

The chain couples TRBV4-1 to TRBJ2-1; TCRdb names TRBD1, which stays unverified in the absence of DNA. The CDR3 spans 15 residues. Per germline, CDR1 MGHRA and CDR2 YSYEKL. The chain's CDR3 is CASTKVGGAYNEQFF.

The chain has TRBV2 and TRBJ1-6; TCRdb selects TRBD1, and the lack of DNA leaves this call unchecked. Germline V CDR1 and CDR2: SNHLY, FYNNEI. This CDR3 spans 13 amino acids. The chain's CDR3 is CASKPGRNSPLHF.

The V call is TRBV5-1, the J call TRBJ2-7; TCRdb's D call of TRBD1 is untestable without DNA. The CDR3 runs to 16 residues. CDR1 is SGHRS and CDR2 is YFSETQ in the germline V gene. The CDR3 reads CASRPTREQGRRNQYF.

This chain links TRBV6-1 with TRBJ1-6; TCRdb lists TRBD1, though no DNA is available to test this call. The CDR3 has 14 residues. Germline CDR1 is MNHNS and CDR2 is SASEGT. CDR3 region: CASRPTGVPSPLHF.

The V call is TRBV5-1, the J call TRBJ1-2; without DNA, the TCRdb call of TRBD1 cannot be checked. This CDR3 contains 15 residues. Germline V gene data show CDR1 as SGHRS and CDR2 as YFSETQ. CDR3: CASSLETGARGGYTF.